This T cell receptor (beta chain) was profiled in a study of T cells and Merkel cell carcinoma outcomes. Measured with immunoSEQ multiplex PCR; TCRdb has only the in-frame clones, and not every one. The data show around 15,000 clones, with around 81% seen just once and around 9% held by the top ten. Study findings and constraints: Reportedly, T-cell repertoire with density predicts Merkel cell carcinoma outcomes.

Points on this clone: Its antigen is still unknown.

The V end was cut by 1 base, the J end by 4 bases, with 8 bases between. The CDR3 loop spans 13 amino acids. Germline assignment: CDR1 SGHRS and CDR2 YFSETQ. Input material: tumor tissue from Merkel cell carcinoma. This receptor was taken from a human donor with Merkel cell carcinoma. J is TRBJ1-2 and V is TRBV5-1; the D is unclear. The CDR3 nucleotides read TGCGCCAGCAGCTTGAACAGTCTCTATGGCTACACCTTC. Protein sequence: CASSLNSLYGYTF. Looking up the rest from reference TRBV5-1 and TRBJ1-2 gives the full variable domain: KAGVTQTPRYLIKTRGQQVTLSCSPISGHRSVSWYQQTPGQGLQFLFEYFSETQRNKGNFPGRFSGRQFSNSRSEMNVSTLELGDSALYLCASSLNSLYGYTFGSGTRLTVV.